This T cell receptor beta chain was profiled in a study of T cell responses to AZD1222 COVID-19 vaccine. Some second doses came at about 4 weeks and others at about 12 weeks; these were pooled. Sequenced by immunoSEQ multiplex PCR; TCRdb stores in-frame clones only, minus some. The repertoire holds approximately 140,000 clones, just under 95% seen once, with 0.85% to 1.3% in the top ten. Study observations and caveats: Two AZD1222 administrations were followed by greater Spike-specific TCR breadth and depth.

This clone was detected only once. The antigen remains undetermined. The germline gives CDR1 MNHEY, CDR2 SVGEGT. The CDR3 runs to 16 residues. V was clipped by 6 bases and J by 2 bases; unmatched bases: 6. The TCR was taken from an adult who received the AZD1222 COVID-19 vaccine. The sample here was peripheral blood, taken 28 days after the second AZD1222 dose. The rearrangement uses TRBV6-2 or TRBV6-3 and TRBJ1-6, with 8 bases identical to TRBD1. The CDR3 is CASSQGQGAYNSPLHF. The CDR3 DNA reads as TGTGCCAGCAGCCAAGGACAGGGTGCCTATAATTCACCCCTCCACTTT.